The sequence of this TCR beta chain was determined in a study of blood T cell repertoires in COVID-19. Study information: Italy, Spain and the United States were the sources of the convalescent and acute COVID-19 samples. The cDNA or gDNA used as material had been derived from T cells, B-cell-depleted T cells, or PBMCs.

Seattle-derived patients entered the study during active infection and were followed longitudinally. The trim removed 5 bases at V and 6 bases at J, leaving 7 bases unmatched. CDR1 MNHEY and CDR2 SVGAGI come from the germline V gene. CDR3 length: 15 residues. TCRdb keeps only in-frame clones here, not all; method: immunoSEQ multiplex PCR. The sample lists about 260,000 clones; about 87% were seen once. The J gene is TRBJ1-6, the V gene TRBV6-5, with 7 bases identical to TRBD1. This clonotype was obtained from a woman in her 70s with COVID-19, enrolled during active disease. Sequences were obtained from peripheral blood. The CDR3 here is CASSRPGQPNSPLHF. For the CDR3, the DNA is TGTGCCAGCAGTAGACCGGGACAGCCTAATTCACCCCTCCACTTT.